This T cell receptor beta chain was obtained from a study of T cell repertoires in cytomegalovirus infection. Of note for this clonotype: Its antigen remains unidentified.

The CDR3 has 19 amino acids. Losses at the gene ends were 0 bases for V and 4 bases for J; bases not matched to a gene: 19. Germline V gene data show CDR1 as DFQATT and CDR2 as SNEGSKA (reference sequence). One entry per CDR3 protein, called by TCRdb with MiXCR from the reads. The sample has 700,000 to 850,000 distinct CDR3 sequences, approximately 32% seen once. J is TRBJ1-2 and V is TRBV20-1; TRBD1 matches 8 bases. Here the sequenced sample was cultured CD8+ T cells from PBMCs, taken from culture after CMV antigen stimulation. This receptor was identified in a human donor in good health (CMV status not recorded). Some clones in this sample may be carry-over from other donors' samples. CDR3 region: CSARERSPSGQVPFYGYTF. The CDR3 DNA is TGCAGTGCTAGAGAAAGGTCTCCGTCGGGACAGGTGCCCTTCTATGGCTACACCTTC.